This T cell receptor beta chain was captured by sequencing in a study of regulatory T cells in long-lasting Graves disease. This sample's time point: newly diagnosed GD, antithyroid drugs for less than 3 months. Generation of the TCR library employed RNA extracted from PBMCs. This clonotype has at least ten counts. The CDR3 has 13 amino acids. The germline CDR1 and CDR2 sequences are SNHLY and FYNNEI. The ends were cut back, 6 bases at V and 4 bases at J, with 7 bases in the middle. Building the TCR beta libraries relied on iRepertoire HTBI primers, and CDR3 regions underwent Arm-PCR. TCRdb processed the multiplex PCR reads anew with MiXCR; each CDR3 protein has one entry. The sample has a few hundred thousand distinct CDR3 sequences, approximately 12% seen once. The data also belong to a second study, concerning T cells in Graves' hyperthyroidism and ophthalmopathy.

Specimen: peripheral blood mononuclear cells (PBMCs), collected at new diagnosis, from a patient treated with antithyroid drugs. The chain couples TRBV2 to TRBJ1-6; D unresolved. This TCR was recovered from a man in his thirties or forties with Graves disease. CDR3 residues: CASRQQYNSPLHF. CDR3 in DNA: TGTGCCAGCAGACAACAATATAATTCACCCCTCCACTTT.